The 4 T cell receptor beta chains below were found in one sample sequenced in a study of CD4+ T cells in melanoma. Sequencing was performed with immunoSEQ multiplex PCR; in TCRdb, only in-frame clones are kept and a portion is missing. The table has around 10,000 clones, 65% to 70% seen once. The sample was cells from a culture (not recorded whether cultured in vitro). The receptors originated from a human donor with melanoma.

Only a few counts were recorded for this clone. The CDR3 loop is CASSAARFASYNEQFF. CDR3 nucleotide sequence: TGTGCCAGCAGTGCCGCGCGGTTCGCCTCCTACAATGAGCAGTTCTTC. V and J are TRBV27 and TRBJ2-1; D gene unclear. V was shortened by 5 bases and J by 0 bases, with 14 bases between the two germline ends. The CDR3 runs to 16 residues. CDR1 MNHEY and CDR2 SMNVEV come from the germline V gene (reference sequence).

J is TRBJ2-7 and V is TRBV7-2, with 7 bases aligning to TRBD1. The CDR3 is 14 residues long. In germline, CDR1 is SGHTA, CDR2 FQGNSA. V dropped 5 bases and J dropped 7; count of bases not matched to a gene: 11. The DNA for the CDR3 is TGTGCCAGCAGCCGCCTGGGACAGCGCGGAGAGCAGTACTTC. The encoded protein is CASSRLGQRGEQYF.

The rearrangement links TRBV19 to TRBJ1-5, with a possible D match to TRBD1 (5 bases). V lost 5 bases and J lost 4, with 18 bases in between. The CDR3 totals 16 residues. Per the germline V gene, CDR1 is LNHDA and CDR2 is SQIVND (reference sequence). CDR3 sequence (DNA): TGTGCCAGTAGTCTGACAGAGGGCACCTGGAATCAGCCCCAGCATTTT. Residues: CASSLTEGTWNQPQHF. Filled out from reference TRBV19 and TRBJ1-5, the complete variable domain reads DGGITQSPKYLFRKEGQNVTLSCEQNLNHDAMYWYRQDPGQGLRLIYYSQIVNDFQKGDIAEGYSVSREKKESFPLTVTSAQKNPTAFYLCASSLTEGTWNQPQHFGDGTRLSIL.

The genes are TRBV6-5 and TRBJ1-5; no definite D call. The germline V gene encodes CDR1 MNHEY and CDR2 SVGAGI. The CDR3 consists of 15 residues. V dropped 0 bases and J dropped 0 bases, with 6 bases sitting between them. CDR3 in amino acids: CASSYSDNSNQPQHF. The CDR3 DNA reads TGTGCCAGCAGTTACTCAGATAATAGCAATCAGCCCCAGCATTTT.